This TCR beta chain was sequenced in a study of shared clonotypes between healthy human individuals. CD8 cells classed as naive were CD45RO-negative and positively selected for CCR7, excluding terminally differentiated effector memory CD45RA+ cells. Sequenced by immunoSEQ multiplex PCR; TCRdb stores in-frame clones only, minus some. The sample consists of roughly 1,800,000 clones, roughly 95% of them appearing once. This CDR3 comprises 14 residues. CDR1 and CDR2 (germline): SGHVS, FQNEAQ. Trimming pared 5 bases from V and 1 base from J, leaving 11 bases between. Sequenced input: naive CD8+ T cells sorted from blood. The TCR originated in a man younger than 35 in good health. This chain joins TRBV7-8 and TRBJ2-5; D is unresolved. CDR3 protein: CASSLTVAQETQYF. The CDR3 region has the DNA TGTGCCAGCAGCCTAACAGTGGCCCAAGAGACCCAGTACTTC.